The next 3 T cell receptor beta chains were all read from a single sample in a study of shared T cell receptors in the human thymus. Generated by immunoSEQ multiplex PCR, the TCRdb table keeps only in-frame clones and is missing some. Seen here are about 660,000 clones, around nine tenths observed once, and the top ten hold around 0.01%. The same specimen was also included in a second study, on human thymus T cells.

Sample: thymocytes. The receptors were gathered from a boy younger than two with a congenital heart defect.

This chain connects TRBV9 to TRBJ2-1, with 8 bases matching TRBD2. Germline V gene data show CDR1 as SGDLS and CDR2 as YYNGEE. CDR3 length: 15 amino acids. The junction had 6 bases not matched to a gene; V was cut back by 4 bases and J by 3 bases. The CDR3: CASSRAGADYNEQFF. The DNA for the CDR3 is TGTGCCAGCAGCAGAGCGGGAGCGGACTACAATGAGCAGTTCTTC.

The gene calls are TRBV4-3 and TRBJ2-1; TRBD2 matches 10 bases. CDR3 length equals 20 residues. The germline V gene has CDR1 LGHNA and CDR2 YSLEER. Trimming cost V 0 bases and J 5 bases; bases outside gene matches: 16. The CDR3 nucleotides are TGCGCCAGCAGCCAAGATAAGGATCGGACGGGACTAGCGATCCACAATGAGCAGTTCTTC. Translated: CASSQDKDRTGLAIHNEQFF.

This sequence joins TRBV6-6 and TRBJ1-2; 9 positions match TRBD1. J was trimmed by 4 bases and V by 5 bases; bases with no gene match: 11. The germline V gene has CDR1 MNHNY and CDR2 SVGAGI (reference sequence). This CDR3 is 16 amino acids long. The CDR3 DNA sequence: TGTGCCAGCAGTCCCGGGACAGGGAAGGGGGCCTATGGCTACACCTTC. It specifies CASSPGTGKGAYGYTF.